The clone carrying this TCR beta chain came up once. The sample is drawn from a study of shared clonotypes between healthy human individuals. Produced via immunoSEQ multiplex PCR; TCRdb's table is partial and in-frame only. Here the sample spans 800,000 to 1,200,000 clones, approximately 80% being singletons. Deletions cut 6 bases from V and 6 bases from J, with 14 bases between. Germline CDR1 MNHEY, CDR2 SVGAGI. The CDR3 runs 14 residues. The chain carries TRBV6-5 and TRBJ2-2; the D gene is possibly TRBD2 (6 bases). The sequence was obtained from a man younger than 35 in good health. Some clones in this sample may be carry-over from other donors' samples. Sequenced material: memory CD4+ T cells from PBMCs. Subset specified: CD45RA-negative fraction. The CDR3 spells CASSPGLWAGELFF. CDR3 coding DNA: TGTGCCAGCAGCCCGGGACTTTGGGCCGGGGAGCTGTTTTTT.